The 19 T cell receptor beta chains reported below all come from one sample, sequenced in a study of blood T cell repertoires in COVID-19. TCRdb keeps only in-frame clones here, not all; method: immunoSEQ multiplex PCR. This table holds roughly 70,000 clones, approximately 80% found once. Sequencing input: peripheral blood. The receptors originated from a man aged 65 to 79 with COVID-19, enrolled during active disease.

The chain recombines TRBV9 with TRBJ1-5; D remains ambiguous. The CDR3 totals 13 residues. V dropped 0 bases and J dropped 7 bases, with 8 bases sitting between them. In germline, CDR1 is SGDLS, CDR2 YYNGEE. Here the CDR3 DNA reads TGTGCCAGCAGCGTAGATATGGAGCAGCCCCAGCATTTT. Translation: CASSVDMEQPQHF.

This rearrangement joins TRBV11-2 to TRBJ2-1; a weak D match, TRBD1 (6 bases). Germline assignment: CDR1 SGHAT and CDR2 FQNNGV. The CDR3 is 17 amino acids. Trimming removed 3 bases from V and 0 bases from J, with 15 bases in between. The DNA of the CDR3 is TGTGCCAGCAGCTTCAGGGGCGGGTTGGTCTCCTACAATGAGCAGTTCTTC. This sequence encodes CASSFRGGLVSYNEQFF.

This sequence joins TRBV29-1 and TRBJ1-3; a weak D match, TRBD1 (5 bases). CDR3 length equals 15 residues. The V gene lost 3 bases and the J gene lost 2 bases, with 14 bases spanning the gap. The germline gives CDR1 SQVTM, CDR2 ANQGSEA. CDR3 sequence: CSVDLSAGAGNTIYF. The CDR3 region has the DNA TGCAGCGTTGATCTCAGCGCGGGGGCTGGAAACACCATATATTTT.

This clone was picked up one time. The chain recombines TRBV3-1 (or the pseudogene TRBV3-2) with TRBJ2-2; D may be TRBD2 (5 bases). The CDR3 consists of 11 residues. Germline values: CDR1 LGHDT, CDR2 YNNKEL (reference sequence). V was shortened by 7 bases and J by 6 bases, with 6 bases between the two germline ends. In DNA, the CDR3 is TGTGCCAGCACCGGGGCCGGGGAGCTGTTTTTT. This sequence encodes CASTGAGELFF.

This clone appeared once. The V gene is TRBV27, the J gene TRBJ2-7, with D maybe TRBD1 (5 bases). The CDR3 sequence is 13 residues long. The germline CDR1 and CDR2 sequences are MNHEY and SMNVEV (reference sequence). Trimming cost V 9 bases and J 2 bases, with 14 bases left between them. In DNA, the CDR3 is TGTGCCAGTAGGGGTCCGCCGGCCTACGAGCAGTACTTC. Encoded protein: CASRGPPAYEQYF.

The CDR3 is CASSFSGNSGANVLTF. In nucleotides, the CDR3 is TGTGCCAGCAGCTTCTCAGGTAACTCTGGGGCCAACGTCCTGACTTTC. The chain is built from TRBV5-4 and TRBJ2-6; the D is unclear. Per the germline V gene, CDR1 is SGHNT and CDR2 is YYREEE (reference sequence). Trimming cost V 2 bases and J 0 bases, with 9 bases left between them. CDR3 size: 16 residues. Together with reference TRBV5-4 and TRBJ2-6, the CDR3 gives the full variable domain: ETGVTQSPTHLIKTRGQQVTLRCSSQSGHNTVSWYQQALGQGPQFIFQYYREEENGRGNFPPRFSGLQFPNYSSELNVNALELDDSALYLCASSFSGNSGANVLTFGAGSRLTVL.

CDR3: CASSVSADSSYNEQFF. The CDR3 nucleotides are TGTGCCAGCAGCGTATCAGCGGATAGCTCCTACAATGAGCAGTTCTTC. The genes are TRBV9 and TRBJ2-1; TRBD2 might be the D (5 bases). V dropped 1 base and J dropped 0 bases, with 11 bases sitting between them. This CDR3 has 16 amino acids. Per germline, CDR1 SGDLS and CDR2 YYNGEE. Full variable domain (remainder filled in from reference TRBV9 and TRBJ2-1): DSGVTQTPKHLITATGQRVTLRCSPRSGDLSVYWYQQSLDQGLQFLIQYYNGEERAKGNILERFSAQQFPDLHSELNLSSLELGDSALYFCASSVSADSSYNEQFFGPGTRLTVL.

The J gene is TRBJ1-6, the V gene TRBV28, with 7 bases lining up with TRBD1. CDR1 and CDR2 (germline): MDHEN, SYDVKM. The V gene end was trimmed by 4 bases and the J gene end by 5 bases; junction bases not matched to a gene: 5. The CDR3 contains 15 residues. CDR3 sequence (DNA): TGTGCCAGCAGTTCCCCCGGGACAGATAATTCACCCCTCCACTTT. Amino acid sequence: CASSSPGTDNSPLHF.

The CDR3 region is CASSPGRLAGTDTQYF. CDR3 DNA: TGTGCCAGCAGCCCGGGGCGACTAGCGGGAACAGATACGCAGTATTTT. The chain employs TRBV27 and TRBJ2-3; the match to TRBD2 covers 11 bases. Trimming cost V 6 bases and J 3 bases; bases outside gene matches: 8. The germline V gene has CDR1 MNHEY and CDR2 SMNVEV (reference sequence). This CDR3 spans 16 amino acids.

The rearrangement joins TRBV19 to TRBJ1-2; D is undetermined. The CDR3 length is 12 residues. CDR1 LNHDA and CDR2 SQIVND come from the germline V gene (reference sequence). Trimming left V 3 bases short and J 7 bases short, with 9 bases between. The CDR3 protein is CASSIPTRGYTF. The CDR3 bases are TGTGCCAGTAGTATTCCAACACGTGGCTACACCTTC. Filled out from reference TRBV19 and TRBJ1-2, the complete variable domain reads DGGITQSPKYLFRKEGQNVTLSCEQNLNHDAMYWYRQDPGQGLRLIYYSQIVNDFQKGDIAEGYSVSREKKESFPLTVTSAQKNPTAFYLCASSIPTRGYTFGSGTRLTVV.

The CDR3 sequence: CAWSVLPTTPGDEQFF. The CDR3 DNA reads as TGTGCCTGGAGTGTACTCCCCACTACCCCGGGGGATGAGCAGTTCTTC. The gene calls are TRBV30 and TRBJ2-1, with a weak D call TRBD2 (6 bases). The germline V gene has CDR1 GTSNPN and CDR2 SVGIG (reference sequence). V gave up 0 bases and J gave up 8 bases, with 20 bases separating them. The CDR3 contains 16 residues.

This sequence joins TRBV10-1 and TRBJ2-1, with 16 bases lining up with TRBD2. The V segment lost 10 bases and the J segment 4 bases; nucleotides outside the gene matches: 10. This CDR3 has 17 residues. The germline gives CDR1 WNHNN, CDR2 SYGVQD (reference sequence). The CDR3 nucleotides read TGCGCCATTTGGGGACTAGCGGGAGGGACTCGGTACAATGAGCAGTTCTTC. Its translation is CAIWGLAGGTRYNEQFF.

In its sample, this clone was seen once. This chain connects TRBV10-1 to TRBJ2-1, with 12 nucleotides matching TRBD2. V lost 6 bases to trimming and J lost 6 bases; unmatched junction nucleotides: 6. Germline V gene data show CDR1 as WNHNN and CDR2 as SYGVQD (reference sequence). This CDR3 has 15 amino acids. The CDR3 nucleotides read TGCGCCAGCAGATCCGGACTAGCGGGAATCAATGAGCAGTTCTTC. Protein product: CASRSGLAGINEQFF.

V gene TRBV24-1 combines with J gene TRBJ2-3, with D possibly TRBD1 on 6 matching bases. CDR3 length equals 17 residues. The germline V and J ends were trimmed by 4 bases and 5 bases, with 21 bases remaining between them. From germline, CDR1 is KGHDR and CDR2 SFDVKD. CDR3 DNA: TGTGCCACCAGTGACCCCAGGGGTATTAGTGGGGGAGATACGCAGTATTTT. Encoded protein: CATSDPRGISGGDTQYF.

This chain uses TRBV19 with TRBJ1-2, with 9 positions matching TRBD1. There are 15 residues in the CDR3. Germline V gene lookup returns CDR1 LNHDA and CDR2 SQIVND (reference sequence). J was trimmed by 8 bases and V by 9 bases; bases with no gene match: 16. The DNA of the CDR3 is TGTGCCAGCGACGGGACAGGGCGTGGGGTTGAGGGCTACACCTTC. This translates into CASDGTGRGVEGYTF.

The V call is TRBV9, the J call TRBJ2-7, with 7 positions matching TRBD2. V gave up 4 bases and J gave up 0 bases; unmatched junction bases: 7. The germline CDR1 and CDR2 sequences are SGDLS and YYNGEE. This CDR3 has 15 residues. For the CDR3, the DNA is TGTGCCAGCAGCACAGAAGCGGGACCCTCCTACGAGCAGTACTTC. Its protein is CASSTEAGPSYEQYF.

The chain carries TRBV19 and TRBJ2-1; D is ambiguous. Trimming shortened V by 5 bases and J by 1 base, and 18 bases separated the two germline ends. The germline CDR1 and CDR2 sequences are LNHDA and SQIVND (reference sequence). The length of the CDR3 is 17 residues. In nucleotides, the CDR3 is TGTGCCAGTAGTCCTGTCCTTACTCCACTGTCCTACAATGAGCAGTTCTTC. This codes for CASSPVLTPLSYNEQFF.

The chain carries TRBV5-4 and TRBJ2-7; a possible D gene is TRBD2 (6 bases). V dropped 0 bases and J dropped 0 bases, with 10 bases sitting between them. The CDR3 length is 15 residues. Germline V gene lookup returns CDR1 SGHNT and CDR2 YYREEE (reference sequence). Here the CDR3 DNA reads TGTGCCAGCAGCTTGGCTAGCGATTACTCCTACGAGCAGTACTTC. This codes for CASSLASDYSYEQYF.

V and J are TRBV10-3 and TRBJ2-7; D is ambiguous. The CDR3 loop spans 17 amino acids. Trimming removed 2 bases at V and 2 bases at J, with 19 bases between. Germline V CDR1 and CDR2: ENHRY, SYGVKD. CDR3 sequence: CAISEVRRALIPYEQYF. The CDR3 DNA reads TGTGCCATCAGTGAGGTGCGGAGAGCCCTCATTCCCTACGAGCAGTACTTC.